These T cell receptor beta chains were read from a single sample in a study of blood T cell repertoires in COVID-19. The data were produced by immunoSEQ multiplex PCR, yet TCRdb's version contains in-frame clones alone and is incomplete. The sample comprises roughly 200,000 clones, roughly 77% of which are singletons, and around 5.4% rests with the top ten. The specimen was peripheral blood. The receptors originated from a woman aged 40 to 55 with COVID-19, enrolled during active disease. Each CDR3 is given with its conserved first and last residue. D genes are given only for firm matches. Some rows have no size entry. The others give once, few or many, or a class for an expanded clone.

size	length	D	V	J	DNA	CDR3
-	15	TRBD1	TRBV5-5	TRBJ1-1	TGTGCCAGCAGCGAGACCCGACAGGGTACCGCTGAAGCTTTCTTT	CASSETRQGTAEAFF
-	15	TRBD1	TRBV13	TRBJ1-2	TGTGCCAGCAGCTTAACCACGGACAGGGTGGGCGGCTACACCTTC	CASSLTTDRVGGYTF
-	19	-	TRBV4-1	TRBJ1-4	TGCGCCAGCAGCCAGCAGAGAATGGGGGGAACTTCAACTAATGAAAAACTGTTTTTT	CASSQQRMGGTSTNEKLFF
-	17	-	TRBV7-8	TRBJ1-1	TGTGCCAGCAGCCACTACCGACGGGTCGAAGGATGGACTGAAGCTTTCTTT	CASSHYRRVEGWTEAFF
-	12	-	TRBV30	TRBJ1-1	TGTGCCCTCAGTGGCCGCGGCACTGAAGCTTTCTTT	CALSGRGTEAFF
-	14	TRBD1	TRBV5-8	TRBJ2-7	TGTGCCAGCAGCTTGGTGGGACAGGGTTTCGAGCAGTACTTC	CASSLVGQGFEQYF
-	13	-	TRBV5-6	TRBJ1-1	TGTGCCAGCAGCTTGGCCAGTGGCACTGAAGCTTTCTTT	CASSLASGTEAFF
-	18	TRBD1	TRBV7-2	TRBJ2-2	TGTGCCAGCACCTTAAGACAGGGCGTGTCAGTGGGCACCGGGGAGCTGTTTTTT	CASTLRQGVSVGTGELFF
-	14	TRBD1	TRBV5-1	TRBJ1-2	TGCGCCAGCAGCTCCCCGGGCGACAGGGATGGCTACACCTTC	CASSSPGDRDGYTF
-	14	TRBD1	TRBV9	TRBJ2-1	TGTGCCAGCAGCGTAACAGGGGGAACGAATGAGCAGTTCTTC	CASSVTGGTNEQFF
-	14	-	TRBV9	TRBJ2-7	TGTGCCAGCAGCGCCGCAGGGGATCTCGGCGAGCAGTACTTC	CASSAAGDLGEQYF
-	10	-	TRBV28	TRBJ2-7	TGTGCCTCGAGGGACTACGAGCAGTACTTC	CASRDYEQYF
-	16	-	TRBV4-2	TRBJ1-2	TGTGCCAGCAGCCAAGATCAACAGGAGAGAACCTATGGCTACACCTTC	CASSQDQQERTYGYTF
-	13	-	TRBV19	TRBJ1-2	TGTGCCAGTAGCCAGGACAATTCCCTTGGCTACACCTTC	CASSQDNSLGYTF
-	14	-	TRBV7-9	TRBJ1-1	TGTGCCAGCAGGTATGAGATCATGAACACTGAAGCTTTCTTT	CASRYEIMNTEAFF
-	15	TRBD1	TRBV29-1	TRBJ1-1	TGCAGCGTTCATTCCGGAAGACAGGGGATCACTGAAGCTTTCTTT	CSVHSGRQGITEAFF
many	15	-	TRBV7-2	TRBJ1-2	TGTGCCAGCAGCCCGATCCAGACAGCCAACTATGGCTACACCTTC	CASSPIQTANYGYTF
-	14	TRBD2	TRBV18	TRBJ2-5	TGTGCCAGCTCACCACGCGGGGGTGAAGAGACCCAGTACTTC	CASSPRGGEETQYF
-	14	TRBD2	TRBV6-5	TRBJ2-5	TGTGCCAGCAGTTTAATAGCGGGAGTAGAGACCCAGTACTTC	CASSLIAGVETQYF
-	15	-	TRBV30	TRBJ1-5	TGTGCCTGGAGTGCGGAGATCCCGCACAATCAGCCCCAGCATTTT	CAWSAEIPHNQPQHF
few	11	-	TRBV6-5	TRBJ2-5	TGTGCCAGCAGTCTCGAAGAGACCCAGTACTTC	CASSLEETQYF
few	14	TRBD1	TRBV2	TRBJ2-7	TGTGCCAGCAGTGAACAGGGGGCGCCCTACGAGCAGTACTTC	CASSEQGAPYEQYF
-	15	-	TRBV3-1/TRBV3-2	TRBJ2-2	TGTGCCAGCAGCCAATCCGCCGGACTCAACGGGGAGCTGTTTTTT	CASSQSAGLNGELFF
-	17	-	TRBV4-2	TRBJ1-6	TGTGCCAGCAGCCAAGATACGGCAGGGAACCATAATTCACCCCTCCACTTT	CASSQDTAGNHNSPLHF
-	14	-	TRBV5-4	TRBJ2-5	TGTGCCAGCAGCTTGGACTTTCATCAAGAGACCCAGTACTTC	CASSLDFHQETQYF
few	16	TRBD1	TRBV18	TRBJ2-3	TGTGCCAGCTCACCAAGTACAGGGGCCCACACAGATACGCAGTATTTT	CASSPSTGAHTDTQYF
-	18	-	TRBV6-6	TRBJ2-7	TGTGCCAGCAGTCCATCCCCTAGCGTGGCACTCTGGCTCTACGAGCAGTACTTC	CASSPSPSVALWLYEQYF
many	14	TRBD1	TRBV6-1	TRBJ1-5	TGTGCCAGCAGTGAGACAGGGAGACATCAGCCCCAGCATTTT	CASSETGRHQPQHF
once	16	TRBD2	TRBV10-3	TRBJ2-5	TGTGCCATCAGTCCCGGTCCCCTAGCGGGCCAAGAGACCCAGTACTTC	CAISPGPLAGQETQYF
once	15	-	TRBV7-9	TRBJ1-4	TGTGCCAGCAGCTGGGAGCACAGGGTAAATGAAAAACTGTTTTTT	CASSWEHRVNEKLFF
-	15	-	TRBV18	TRBJ2-1	TGTGCCAGCTCACCCGTACAGGAAGACTACAATGAGCAGTTCTTC	CASSPVQEDYNEQFF
-	16	-	TRBV6-6	TRBJ1-1	TGTGCCAGCAAACACGATAGGACAGTAAGGAGCACTGAAGCTTTCTTT	CASKHDRTVRSTEAFF
-	16	TRBD2	TRBV7-8	TRBJ2-2	TGTGCCAGCAGCCCTCAGCTAGCGGCGAACACCGGGGAGCTGTTTTTT	CASSPQLAANTGELFF
-	15	-	TRBV19	TRBJ1-2	TGTGCCAGTAGTATAGTTGACAGAACTAACTATGGCTACACCTTC	CASSIVDRTNYGYTF
-	14	TRBD1	TRBV9	TRBJ1-3	TGTGCCAGCAGCGTCGGGGACAGAGGAAACACCATATATTTT	CASSVGDRGNTIYF
-	17	TRBD2	TRBV4-1	TRBJ2-1	TGCGCCAGCAGCCAAGCCATCGGGACTAGCGGGATCGATGAGCAGTTCTTC	CASSQAIGTSGIDEQFF